The 25 T cell receptor beta chains in this list originate from one sample, sequenced in a study of CD8+ T cells in alopecia areata. Noted treatment: oral pan-JAK inhibitor, 5-10 mg twice daily. cDNA reverse transcribed from extracted RNA served as the sequencing template. TCRdb's table, derived via immunoSEQ multiplex PCR, lists solely in-frame clones and lacks some. The sample has about 94,000 clones, approximately 70% seen once. The sample in question was CD8+ T cells sorted from blood, obtained at approximately week 45, from a patient treated with tofacitinib. The receptor set was obtained from a human donor with alopecia areata.

The table lists this clone with a few counts. The chain recombines TRBV2 with TRBJ2-5, with a tentative D call TRBD1 (5 bases). CDR3 size: 15 residues. Trimming removed 4 bases at V and 3 bases at J, with 15 bases between. Germline V gene data show CDR1 as SNHLY and CDR2 as FYNNEI. CDR3 loop: CASSGSSGMEETQYF. In nucleotides, the CDR3 is TGTGCCAGCAGTGGTTCGTCAGGGATGGAAGAGACCCAGTACTTC.

V and J are TRBV2 and TRBJ1-1, with 8 bases fitting TRBD1. Germline trimming cut 6 bases from V and 4 bases from J; bases unmatched to any gene: 10. CDR1 is SNHLY, CDR2 FYNNEI, per germline. The CDR3 consists of 15 residues. The CDR3 DNA is TGTGCCAGCAGAGAGGGCAGGGGGCTATTCACTGAAGCTTTCTTT. Translating it yields CASREGRGLFTEAFF. The complete variable domain, with remaining parts taken from reference TRBV2 and TRBJ1-1, reads EPEVTQTPSHQVTQMGQEVILRCVPISNHLYFYWYRQILGQKVEFLVSFYNNEISEKSEIFDDQFSVERPDGSNFTLKIRSTKLEDSAMYFCASREGRGLFTEAFFGQGTRLTVV.

V and J are TRBV4-3 and TRBJ1-1, with D hard to call. Trimming cost V 0 bases and J 4 bases, with 9 bases left between them. The germline V gene encodes CDR1 LGHNA and CDR2 YSLEER. CDR3 length: 14 amino acids. CDR3 in DNA: TGCGCCAGCAGCCAAGACCCGAGGACCACTGAAGCTTTCTTT. It yields the protein CASSQDPRTTEAFF.

This chain connects TRBV10-3 to TRBJ1-1; D not certain. Germline CDR1 is ENHRY and CDR2 is SYGVKD. The V gene lost 0 bases and the J gene lost 6 bases, with 11 bases spanning the gap. The CDR3 has 14 amino acids. For the CDR3, the DNA is TGTGCCATCAGTGAGTCGGGCAGAGACCCTGAAGCTTTCTTT. This sequence encodes CAISESGRDPEAFF.

The V and J genes are TRBV5-6 and TRBJ2-1; 8 nucleotides align to TRBD2. V lost 0 bases, J lost 3 bases, and 5 bases stayed unmatched. The CDR3 length is 16 residues. The germline gives CDR1 SGHDT, CDR2 YYEEEE. The CDR3 here is CASSLEPGTSYNEQFF. Here the CDR3 DNA reads TGTGCCAGCAGCTTGGAACCCGGGACTAGCTACAATGAGCAGTTCTTC.

CDR3 sequence reads: CASSFQGMTETQYF. Here the CDR3 DNA reads TGTGCCAGCAGTTTTCAGGGGATGACGGAGACCCAGTACTTC. The rearrangement joins TRBV28 to TRBJ2-5, with D maybe TRBD1 (6 bases). Trimming took off 3 bases at V and 5 bases at J, with 13 bases between the two ends. Germline loops: CDR1 MDHEN, CDR2 SYDVKM. The CDR3 spans 14 residues.

The chain recombines TRBV7-9 with TRBJ1-6; 9 nucleotides agree with TRBD1. J gave up 7 bases and V 5 bases, and 6 bases lay outside the gene matches. This CDR3 is 15 amino acids long. Germline V CDR1 and CDR2: SEHNR, FQNEAQ (reference sequence). The CDR3 sequence is CASSPGTGINSPLHF. CDR3 DNA sequence: TGTGCCAGCAGCCCCGGGACAGGGATCAATTCACCCCTCCACTTT.

The chain recombines TRBV15 with TRBJ2-7; TRBD2 might be the D (5 bases). The germline V gene has CDR1 LNHNV and CDR2 YYDKDF (reference sequence). Trimming removed 4 bases from V and 4 bases from J, with 20 bases in between. This CDR3 has 16 amino acids. The CDR3 loop is CATSNIGNGEGYEQYF. The CDR3 nucleotides read TGTGCCACCAGCAACATTGGGAACGGAGAGGGTTACGAGCAGTACTTC.

This chain links TRBV27 with TRBJ2-1; D is possibly TRBD1 (6 bases). Germline CDR1 is MNHEY and CDR2 is SMNVEV (reference sequence). The CDR3 runs to 13 residues. V was cut by 5 bases and J by 9 bases, with 14 bases left in between. The CDR3 region is CASSPSGVVEQFF. DNA of the CDR3: TGTGCCAGCAGTCCTTCAGGGGTAGTTGAGCAGTTCTTC.

The chain links TRBV6-6 to TRBJ2-7; D might be TRBD1 or TRBD2, each matching 6 bases. Trimming took off 0 bases at V and 7 bases at J, with 16 bases between the two ends. The CDR3 sequence is 15 residues long. Germline CDR1 reads MNHNY; CDR2 reads SVGAGI (reference sequence). The CDR3 sequence: CASSYSVGGTGEQYF. The CDR3 DNA reads as TGTGCCAGCAGTTACTCTGTAGGGGGGACGGGGGAGCAGTACTTC.

This clone was seen more than once but under ten times. This sequence joins TRBV19 and TRBJ1-6, with D unclear. The CDR3 spans 12 residues. V was shortened by 10 bases and J by 8 bases, with 12 bases between the two germline ends. Germline assignment: CDR1 LNHDA and CDR2 SQIVND (reference sequence). In DNA, the CDR3 is TGTGCCACCAACCTCGGGGATTCACCCCTCCACTTT. This gives the protein CATNLGDSPLHF.

For this clone: This sample also contains other DNA sequences that code for the same CDR3. This chain joins TRBV5-1 and TRBJ1-5; D might be TRBD1 (6 bases). CDR3 length: 15 amino acids. V was trimmed by 0 bases and J by 1 base, leaving 8 bases between them. CDR1 is SGHRS, CDR2 YFSETQ, per germline. DNA for the CDR3: TGCGCCAGCAGCTTGGGCCAGGGGAGCAATCAGCCCCAGCATTTT. Protein product: CASSLGQGSNQPQHF.

This clone was found a few times. The chain has TRBV29-1 and TRBJ2-3; 7 bases are shared with TRBD1. The CDR3 sequence is 13 residues long. With V trimmed by 6 bases and J by 2 bases, 5 bases remained unmatched. Germline values: CDR1 SQVTM, CDR2 ANQGSEA. The CDR3 loop is CSVVTGDTDTQYF. CDR3 bases: TGCAGCGTAGTAACAGGGGACACAGATACGCAGTATTTT.

This clone is large. The chain employs TRBV9 and TRBJ2-2, with 7 bases aligning to TRBD1. Germline CDR1 is SGDLS and CDR2 is YYNGEE. V gave up 5 bases and J gave up 3 bases; unmatched junction bases: 7. The CDR3 runs 15 residues. This CDR3 is CASSQQGTYTGELFF. The CDR3 DNA is TGTGCCAGCAGTCAACAGGGGACGTACACCGGGGAGCTGTTTTTT.

This chain joins TRBV2 and TRBJ2-1; tentative D call: TRBD2 (5 bases). This CDR3 has 15 amino acids. Germline CDR1 reads SNHLY; CDR2 reads FYNNEI. Trimming pared 6 bases from V and 0 bases from J, leaving 12 bases between. Here the CDR3 reads CASREDASSYNEQFF. Here the CDR3 DNA reads TGTGCCAGCAGGGAGGACGCGAGCTCCTACAATGAGCAGTTCTTC.

The V and J genes are TRBV15 and TRBJ1-2; maybe TRBD1 (6 bases). Germline loops: CDR1 LNHNV, CDR2 YYDKDF (reference sequence). V dropped 4 bases and J dropped 6 bases, with 18 bases sitting between them. This CDR3 is 15 amino acids long. The CDR3 bases are TGTGCCACCAGCACTCAGACAGGTGATCTCAATGGCTACACCTTC. It codes for CATSTQTGDLNGYTF.

The genes are TRBV29-1 and TRBJ1-4; TRBD1 agrees at 7 bases. Germline assignment: CDR1 SQVTM and CDR2 ANQGSEA. J lost 7 bases, V lost 7 bases, and 12 bases had no gene match. The length of the CDR3 is 14 residues. The CDR3 loop is CSAGPGQRGEKLFF. In DNA, the CDR3 is TGCAGCGCCGGGCCGGGACAGAGAGGTGAAAAACTGTTTTTT.

V and J are TRBV9 and TRBJ2-6; D possibly corresponds to TRBD2 (5 bases). Germline V gives CDR1 SGDLS, CDR2 YYNGEE. CDR3 size: 18 residues. V lost 3 bases to trimming and J lost 2 bases, with 18 bases between them. The chain's CDR3 is CASSEPLQRGAGANVLTF. The CDR3 nucleotides read TGTGCCAGCAGCGAGCCCCTGCAACGGGGAGCTGGGGCCAACGTCCTGACTTTC.

The chain is built from TRBV7-6 and TRBJ2-5, with TRBD2 matching 13 bases. The CDR3 runs to 17 residues. J was trimmed by 3 bases and V by 1 base; bases with no gene match: 5. The V gene's germline CDR1 is SGHVS and CDR2 FNYEAQ. This CDR3 is CASSLVTSGGLEETQYF. CDR3 nucleotide sequence: TGTGCCAGCAGCTTAGTGACTAGCGGGGGGTTAGAAGAGACCCAGTACTTC.

This clone was recorded a few times. Other nucleotide sequences in the sample specify the same CDR3. V and J are TRBV4-3 and TRBJ2-7; D gene uncertain. Germline CDR1 LGHNA, CDR2 YSLEER. This CDR3 contains 14 residues. The V end lost 0 bases, the J end lost 0 bases, and 6 bases lay between the germline ends. The DNA of the CDR3 is TGCGCCAGCAGCCAAGACCGAAGCTCCTACGAGCAGTACTTC. Translating it yields CASSQDRSSYEQYF.

This chain connects TRBV5-6 to TRBJ2-1; D gene ambiguous. The CDR3 has 18 amino acids. V was shortened by 1 base and J by 1 base, with 18 bases between the two germline ends. Germline-derived CDR1 and CDR2 are SGHDT and YYEEEE. The CDR3 DNA follows: TGTGCCAGCAGCTTGTTCATTCCCGTCTTGTCGTCCTACAATGAGCAGTTCTTC. Protein product: CASSLFIPVLSSYNEQFF.

The chain uses TRBV5-6 and TRBJ2-1; possibly TRBD1 for D (5 bases). The germline V gene has CDR1 SGHDT and CDR2 YYEEEE. Trimming shortened V by 0 bases and J by 2 bases, and 18 bases separated the two germline ends. The CDR3 runs 18 residues. The CDR3, as DNA: TGTGCCAGCAGCTTGGAATTCGGTCCGGTCAGGGCCTACAATGAGCAGTTCTTC. Translation: CASSLEFGPVRAYNEQFF.

The genes are TRBV27 and TRBJ2-7, with D maybe TRBD1 (5 bases). In germline, CDR1 is MNHEY, CDR2 SMNVEV (reference sequence). The CDR3 has 13 amino acids. V was cut by 3 bases and J by 2 bases, with 8 bases left in between. CDR3 coding DNA: TGTGCCAGCAGTTTCAGGGAAACCTACGAGCAGTACTTC. It yields the protein CASSFRETYEQYF.

V gene TRBV19 combines with J gene TRBJ1-5; D gene uncertain. The length of the CDR3 is 13 residues. CDR1 is LNHDA, CDR2 SQIVND, per germline (reference sequence). With 7 bases removed from V and 2 bases from J, the gap between germline ends came to 9 bases. CDR3 loop: CASTTQGNQPQHF. CDR3 sequence (DNA): TGTGCCAGTACTACCCAAGGCAATCAGCCCCAGCATTTT.

The J gene is TRBJ1-1, the V gene TRBV29-1, with 7 bases fitting TRBD1. Losses at the gene ends were 6 bases for V and 0 bases for J; bases not matched to a gene: 7. The CDR3 is 14 residues long. The V gene's germline CDR1 is SQVTM and CDR2 ANQGSEA. The DNA for the CDR3 is TGCAGCGTCGTAGGGGGCCTTATGAACACTGAAGCTTTCTTT. Its protein product is CSVVGGLMNTEAFF.